Each of the 27 T cell receptor beta chains below was sequenced from the same sample in a study of tumor and adjacent non-tumor tissue in lung cancer. The template was RNA from unsorted bulk tissue. A modified ARM-PCR protocol with three rounds of nested PCR amplified TCRbeta. In TCRdb, the multiplex PCR reads were re-called with MiXCR into one record per CDR3 protein. This table has roughly 76,000 distinct CDR3 sequences, about two thirds appearing once. Sequences were obtained from lung tumor tissue. The receptors stem from a woman between 65 and 79 years old with non-small cell lung cancer.

With respect to this clonotype: This may be a read error: a much more frequent sequence differs by one nucleotide. V is TRBV29-1 and J is TRBJ1-2; D uncertain. Trimming pared 4 bases from V and 5 bases from J, leaving 11 bases between. The CDR3 is made up of 12 amino acids. Germline CDR1 SQVTM, CDR2 ANQGSEA. DNA for the CDR3: TGCAGCGTTGGGGTGGGATCTTATGGCTACACCTTC. It specifies CSVGVGSYGYTF.

About this clonotype: The germline gene is not matched at one end of the junction; a read error may be the cause. The chain has TRBV12-3 or TRBV12-4 and TRBJ2-1; TRBD2 matches 11 bases. This CDR3 contains 16 residues. CDR3 sequence reads: CASSSTSGTSGNVQFF. DNA for the CDR3: TGTGCCAGCAGTTCGACTTCCGGGACTAGCGGCAATGTGCAGTTCTTC.

This clonotype was observed at least ten times. This chain connects TRBV20-1 to TRBJ2-2; D is unclear. The germline V gene encodes CDR1 DFQATT and CDR2 SNEGSKA (reference sequence). Between the trimmed V and J ends, which lost 3 bases and 4 bases, there was a span of 12 bases. There are 14 residues in the CDR3. Here the CDR3 reads CSASEKLGTGELFF. In DNA form, the CDR3 reads TGCAGTGCTAGCGAGAAATTGGGCACCGGGGAGCTGTTTTTT.

About this clonotype itself: This clone may be a read error of a much larger clone one base away. In this CDR3 the conserved last residue, phenylalanine or tryptophan, is missing, so a read error is likely. The V gene is TRBV12-3 or TRBV12-4, the J gene TRBJ1-2; D remains ambiguous. The CDR3 covers 13 residues. The CDR3 region is CVSSLSQNYGYTL. Here the CDR3 DNA reads TGTGTCAGCAGTTTATCACAAAACTATGGCTACACCTTG.

Points on this clonotype: At one of its ends the junction is not consistent with the germline gene, which may arise from a read error. This chain links TRBV5-6 with TRBJ2-1; D is unclear. The length of the CDR3 is 11 residues. Germline lookup yields CDR1 SGHDT and CDR2 YYEEEE. In DNA, the CDR3 is TGTGCCAGCAGCTTACAGAGTGAGCAATTCTTC. Translating gives CASSLQSEQFF.

Notes on this clonotype: The germline gene is not matched at one end of the junction; a read error may be the cause. The chain carries TRBV6-1 and TRBJ2-1, with TRBD2 identical over 9 bases. The germline CDR1 and CDR2 sequences are MNHNS and SASEGT. CDR3 length: 15 residues. The DNA of the CDR3 is TGTGTCAGCAGTAAATATTCCCTAGCGGGGACTGAGCAGTTCTTC. The encoded protein is CVSSKYSLAGTEQFF.

This clonotype was picked up a small number of times. The genes are TRBV15 and TRBJ2-5; 10 nucleotides agree with TRBD2. V lost 2 bases and J lost 4; bases outside the gene matches: 4. The CDR3 is made up of 15 amino acids. The germline gives CDR1 LNHNV, CDR2 YYDKDF (reference sequence). This CDR3 is CATSRKAGGPETQYF. The CDR3 DNA is TGTGCCACCAGCAGAAAAGCGGGAGGGCCAGAGACCCAGTACTTC.

About this clonotype itself: The junction departs from the called germline gene at one end, perhaps through a read error. The gene calls are TRBV7-2 and TRBJ2-2; TRBD2 agrees at 7 bases. This CDR3 spans 18 amino acids. CDR1 is SGHTA, CDR2 FQGNSA, per germline. CDR3 loop: CASSWGLTGDPNTWELFF. The CDR3 nucleotides read TGTGCCAGCAGCTGGGGACTAACGGGAGATCCGAACACCTGGGAGCTGTTTTTT.

Relative to its sample, this clonotype is medium-sized. This chain uses TRBV10-3 with TRBJ1-2, with 8 nucleotides matching TRBD1. V lost 5 bases, J lost 3 bases, and 2 bases stayed unmatched. The germline V gene has CDR1 ENHRY and CDR2 SYGVKD. The CDR3 has 13 residues. CDR3 sequence reads: CAISPGQDYGYTF. The CDR3 DNA sequence: TGTGCCATCAGTCCGGGACAGGACTATGGCTACACCTTC.

The chain is built from TRBV6-1 and TRBJ2-7; weak D call: TRBD2 (5 bases). From germline, CDR1 is MNHNS and CDR2 SASEGT. The CDR3 runs 14 residues. With 4 bases removed from V and 3 bases from J, the gap between germline ends came to 13 bases. Written as DNA, the CDR3 is TGTGCCAGCAGTGTAGCCGTTAGCGACTACGAGCAGTACTTC. Translated, it gives CASSVAVSDYEQYF.

DNA of the CDR3: TGTGCCAGCAGTCTGGGGACTGAAGCTTTCTTT. Protein product: CASSLGTEAFF. V usage is TRBV12-3 or TRBV12-4 and J usage is TRBJ1-1; D call uncertain. This CDR3 region has 11 residues. Trimming took 5 bases from V and 5 from J, leaving 6 bases between them.

Of note for this clonotype: This CDR3 is missing its conserved last phenylalanine or tryptophan, likely due to a read error. The chain employs TRBV28 and TRBJ2-2, with D tentatively TRBD1 (6 bases). CDR3 length: 14 amino acids. Germline loops: CDR1 MDHEN, CDR2 SYDVKM. Trimming left V 9 bases short and J 4 bases short, with 15 bases between. CDR3 nucleotide sequence: TGTGCCAGTAGTAACGGACAGTTCACCGGGGAGCTGTTTTAT. As protein: CASSNGQFTGELFY.

Turning to this clonotype: At one end the junction does not follow the germline gene, possibly because of a read error. The chain uses TRBV6-1 and TRBJ1-6; a weak D match, TRBD1 (5 bases). Germline lookup yields CDR1 MNHNS and CDR2 SASEGT. The length of the CDR3 is 15 residues. CDR3 nucleotides: TGTGTCAGCACCTCCGATCGACAGTATAATTCACCCGTCCGCTTT. Protein: CVSTSDRQYNSPVRF.

Only a few counts were recorded for this clonotype. One end of the junction is discordant with germline, which a read error may explain. The genes are TRBV7-3 and TRBJ2-3, with 8 bases aligning to TRBD1. Germline V CDR1 and CDR2: SGHTA, FQGTGA. The CDR3 covers 15 residues. DNA of the CDR3: TGTGCCAGCAGCCAGGGACAGGCAAGCACATATACGCAGTATTTT. It codes for CASSQGQASTYTQYF.

Regarding this clonotype: Without the conserved terminal phenylalanine or tryptophan, this CDR3 likely stems from a read error. The rearrangement links TRBV5-1 to TRBJ2-1; tentative D call: TRBD2 (6 bases). The CDR3 has 15 residues. Germline assignment: CDR1 SGHRS and CDR2 YFSETQ. The CDR3, as DNA: TGCGCCTGCAGCCCCCCTTTAGGGGAGGACAATGAGCAGTTCTTG. Translated: CACSPPLGEDNEQFL.

With regard to this clonotype: At one end the junction does not follow the germline gene, possibly because of a read error. The genes are TRBV6-1 and TRBJ1-1; TRBD1 might be the D (5 bases). This CDR3 has 15 amino acids. Germline V CDR1 and CDR2: MNHNS, SASEGT. CDR3 sequence: CDSSEQIRGLGGAFF. CDR3 nucleotide sequence: TGTGACAGCAGTGAACAAATTCGGGGCTTGGGTGGAGCTTTCTTT.

Regarding this clonotype: Relative to the germline gene, one junction end is altered; a read error may explain this. This rearrangement joins TRBV13 to TRBJ2-7, with 14 bases matching TRBD2. This CDR3 is 16 amino acids long. Germline V gene sequence: CDR1 PRHDT, CDR2 FYEKMQ (reference sequence). The CDR3 coding sequence is TGTACCAGCAGCTTCGGGACTAGCGGGGGCTCCTACGAGCTGTACTTC. Protein: CTSSFGTSGGSYELYF.

This clonotype was detected once. A read error may account for a junction end that differs from germline. The CDR3 is CVSSHGTDPSIDTQYF. CDR3 DNA sequence: TGTGTCAGCAGCCACGGGACAGACCCTAGCATAGATACGCAGTATTTT. This chain links TRBV7-9 with TRBJ2-3, with 7 bases lining up with TRBD1. Germline V gene data show CDR1 as SEHNR and CDR2 as FQNEAQ (reference sequence). This CDR3 is built from 16 residues.

A word on this clonotype: This CDR3 is missing its conserved last phenylalanine or tryptophan, likely due to a read error. This chain connects TRBV6-2 or TRBV6-3 to TRBJ1-2; tentatively, D is TRBD1 (5 bases). V dropped 7 bases and J dropped 6 bases, with 12 bases sitting between them. CDR1 is MNHEY and CDR2 is SVGEGT in the germline V gene. This CDR3 is 12 amino acids long. The CDR3 nucleotides read TGTGCCAGCATTCGGGGGACGGATGGCTACACCTCC. Residues: CASIRGTDGYTS.

Notes on this clonotype: A much larger clone differs by one base, so this may be a read error. The chain links TRBV20-1 to TRBJ1-1, with D possibly TRBD1 on 5 matching bases. The CDR3 contains 13 residues. Germline V gene lookup returns CDR1 DFQATT and CDR2 SNEGSKA (reference sequence). CDR3 in amino acids: CSTRVGDRGEAFF. The CDR3 DNA is TGCAGTACTAGAGTTGGGGACCGAGGTGAAGCTTTCTTT.

About this clonotype: It is likely a read error, because the conserved phenylalanine at the end of the CDR3 is missing. The rearrangement joins TRBV4-1 to TRBJ2-5; tentatively, D is TRBD2 (5 bases). The CDR3 is 16 amino acids. Per germline, CDR1 MGHRA and CDR2 YSYEKL. The V and J ends lost 4 bases and 3 bases respectively, with 18 bases between them. The chain's CDR3 is CASSRIQRAREETQYL. CDR3 nucleotides: TGCGCCAGCAGCCGAATACAGAGGGCGCGTGAAGAGACCCAGTACTTA.

Concerning this clonotype: This may stem from a read error, because a much larger clone lies one nucleotide away. The genes are TRBV28 and TRBJ2-1; 7 bases match TRBD2. The CDR3 has 15 residues. The ends lost 6 bases at V and 12 bases at J; junction bases unmatched: 17. The germline V gene has CDR1 MDHEN and CDR2 SYDVKM. The CDR3 loop is CASSVLAEEGHGQFF. CDR3 bases: TGTGCCAGCAGCGTCCTAGCGGAGGAAGGGCATGGGCAGTTCTTC. The whole variable domain, remainder taken from reference TRBV28 and TRBJ2-1, is DVKVTQSSRYLVKRTGEKVFLECVQDMDHENMFWYRQDPGLGLRLIYFSYDVKMKEKGDIPEGYSVSREKKERFSLILESASTNQTSMYLCASSVLAEEGHGQFFGPGTRLTVL.

This clonotype was seen many times. Here the CDR3 omits its conserved ending phenylalanine or tryptophan, so a read error is the likely source. The rearrangement links TRBV11-3 to TRBJ2-3; the D gene is possibly TRBD2 (6 bases). The germline V gene encodes CDR1 SGHNT and CDR2 YENEEA. The V end lost 5 bases, the J end lost 0 bases, and 18 bases lay between the germline ends. The CDR3 is 17 amino acids. Here the CDR3 reads CASSQYTREESTDTQYL. DNA for the CDR3: TGTGCCAGCAGCCAATACACCAGGGAGGAGAGCACAGATACGCAGTATCTT.

As for this clonotype: Mismatch with germline at one junction end may stem from a read error. CDR3 coding DNA: TGTGGCAGCAGTAATACAGGGGTTGGCGTCTACACCTTC. Its translation: CGSSNTGVGVYTF. The chain is built from TRBV6-1 and TRBJ1-2, with TRBD1 identical over 7 bases. The CDR3 is made up of 13 amino acids. The germline gives CDR1 MNHNS, CDR2 SASEGT.

A remark on this clonotype: It may be a read error: a sequence one base away is much more abundant. The V gene is TRBV20-1, the J gene TRBJ2-1; D is unclear. V lost 4 bases to trimming and J lost 6 bases, with 13 bases between them. The CDR3 spans 13 residues. From germline, CDR1 is DFQATT and CDR2 SNEGSKA (reference sequence). CDR3 sequence: CSAMGPRINEQFF. CDR3 bases: TGCAGTGCTATGGGTCCGCGAATCAATGAGCAGTTCTTC.

Comment on this clonotype: This may be a read error: a much more frequent sequence differs by one nucleotide. The chain joins TRBV28 to TRBJ2-3; D assignment may be TRBD1 or TRBD2 (5 bases each). This CDR3 comprises 15 residues. Germline V lookup: CDR1 MDHEN, CDR2 SYDVKM. The CDR3: CASRAEDGTTYTQYF. The CDR3 region has the DNA TGTGCCAGCAGGGCGGAGGACGGGACCACATATACGCAGTATTTT.

Concerning this clonotype: At one boundary the junction diverges from the germline segment, which might be a read error. The rearrangement links TRBV6-5 to TRBJ2-7; 8 nucleotides agree with TRBD1. This CDR3 is 14 amino acids long. The V gene's germline CDR1 is MNHEY and CDR2 SVGAGI. The CDR3 region is CDSSAGQGSYEQYF. CDR3 in DNA: TGTGACAGCAGTGCTGGACAGGGATCCTACGAGCAGTACTTC.